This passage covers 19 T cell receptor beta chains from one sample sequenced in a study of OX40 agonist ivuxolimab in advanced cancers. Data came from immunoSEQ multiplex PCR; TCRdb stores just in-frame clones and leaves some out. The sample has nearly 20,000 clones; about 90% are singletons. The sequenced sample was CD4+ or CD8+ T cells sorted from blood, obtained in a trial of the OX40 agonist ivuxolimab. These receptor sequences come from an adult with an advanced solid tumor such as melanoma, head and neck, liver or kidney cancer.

CDR3 amino acids: CASSEALYSAGELFF. The CDR3 DNA sequence: TGTGCCAGCAGTGAAGCGCTGTACAGCGCCGGGGAGCTGTTTTTT. The J gene is TRBJ2-2, the V gene TRBV2, with no clear D. With 0 bases removed from V and 6 bases from J, the gap between germline ends came to 11 bases. In germline, CDR1 is SNHLY, CDR2 FYNNEI. The CDR3 is 15 amino acids.

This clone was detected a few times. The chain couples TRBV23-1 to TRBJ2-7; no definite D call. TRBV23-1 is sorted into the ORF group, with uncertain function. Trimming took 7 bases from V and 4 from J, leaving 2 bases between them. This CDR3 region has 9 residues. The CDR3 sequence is CASKYEQYF. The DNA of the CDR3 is TGCGCCAGCAAGTACGAGCAGTACTTC.

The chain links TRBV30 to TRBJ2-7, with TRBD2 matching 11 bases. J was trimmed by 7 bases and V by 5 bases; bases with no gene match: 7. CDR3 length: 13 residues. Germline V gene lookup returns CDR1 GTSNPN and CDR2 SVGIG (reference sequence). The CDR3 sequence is CAWQTSGGREQYF. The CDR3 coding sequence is TGTGCCTGGCAAACTAGCGGGGGAAGGGAGCAGTACTTC.

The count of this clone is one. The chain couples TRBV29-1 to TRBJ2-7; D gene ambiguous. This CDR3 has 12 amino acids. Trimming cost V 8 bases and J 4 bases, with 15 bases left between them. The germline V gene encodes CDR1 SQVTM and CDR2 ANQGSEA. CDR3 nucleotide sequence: TGCAGCATACGACGGACGGAATACGAGCAGTACTTC. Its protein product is CSIRRTEYEQYF.

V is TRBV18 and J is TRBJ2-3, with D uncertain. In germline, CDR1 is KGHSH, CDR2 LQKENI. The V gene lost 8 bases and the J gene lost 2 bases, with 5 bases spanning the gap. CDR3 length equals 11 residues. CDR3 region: CASGHTDTQYF. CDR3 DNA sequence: TGTGCCAGCGGCCACACAGATACGCAGTATTTT.

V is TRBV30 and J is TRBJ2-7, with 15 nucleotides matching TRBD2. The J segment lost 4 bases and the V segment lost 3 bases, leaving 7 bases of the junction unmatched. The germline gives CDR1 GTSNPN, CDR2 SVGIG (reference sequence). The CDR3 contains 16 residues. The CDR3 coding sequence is TGTGCCTGGAGCGCGGGACTAGCGGGAGGAGCGTACGAGCAGTACTTC. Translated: CAWSAGLAGGAYEQYF. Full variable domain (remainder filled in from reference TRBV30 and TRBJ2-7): SQTIHQWPATLVQPVGSPLSLECTVEGTSNPNLYWYRQAAGRGLQLLFYSVGIGQISSEVPQNLSASRPQDRQFILSSKKLLLSDSGFYLCAWSAGLAGGAYEQYFGPGTRLTVT.

The CDR3 DNA follows: TGTGCCAGCAGTTATAATCGGGACAGGGTCTATGGCTACACCTTC. It codes for CASSYNRDRVYGYTF. V gene TRBV6-5 combines with J gene TRBJ1-2; TRBD1 aligns across 9 bases. Trimming removed 3 bases from V and 4 bases from J; junction bases left unmatched: 6. The CDR3 spans 15 residues. From germline, CDR1 is MNHEY and CDR2 SVGAGI.

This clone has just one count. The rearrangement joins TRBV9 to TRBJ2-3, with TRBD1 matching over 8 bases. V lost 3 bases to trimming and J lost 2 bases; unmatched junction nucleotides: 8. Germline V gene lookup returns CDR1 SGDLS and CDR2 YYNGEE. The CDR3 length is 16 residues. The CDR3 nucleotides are TGTGCCAGCAGCGGCGACGGACAGGGAGCCACAGATACGCAGTATTTT. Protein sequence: CASSGDGQGATDTQYF.

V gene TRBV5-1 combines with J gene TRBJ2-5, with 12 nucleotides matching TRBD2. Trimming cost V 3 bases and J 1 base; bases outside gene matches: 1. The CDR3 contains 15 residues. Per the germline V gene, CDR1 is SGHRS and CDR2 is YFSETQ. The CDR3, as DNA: TGCGCCAGCAGCTGGACTAGCGGGGCCCAAGAGACCCAGTACTTC. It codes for CASSWTSGAQETQYF. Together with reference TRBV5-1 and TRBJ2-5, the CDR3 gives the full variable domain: KAGVTQTPRYLIKTRGQQVTLSCSPISGHRSVSWYQQTPGQGLQFLFEYFSETQRNKGNFPGRFSGRQFSNSRSEMNVSTLELGDSALYLCASSWTSGAQETQYFGPGTRLLVL.

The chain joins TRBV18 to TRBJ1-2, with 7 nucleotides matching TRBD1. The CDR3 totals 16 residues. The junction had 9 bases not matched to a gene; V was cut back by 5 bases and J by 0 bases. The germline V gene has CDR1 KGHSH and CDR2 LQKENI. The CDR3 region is CASSEGQAKANYGYTF. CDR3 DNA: TGTGCCAGCTCAGAAGGACAGGCAAAAGCTAACTATGGCTACACCTTC.

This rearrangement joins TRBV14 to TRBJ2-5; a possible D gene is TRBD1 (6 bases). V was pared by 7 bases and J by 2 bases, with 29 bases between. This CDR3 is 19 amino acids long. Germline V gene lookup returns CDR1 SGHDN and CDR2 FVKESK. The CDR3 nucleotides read TGTGCCAGCACCGACACAGGGACGGAGGAACCAAAATTTCAAGAGACCCAGTACTTC. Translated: CASTDTGTEEPKFQETQYF.

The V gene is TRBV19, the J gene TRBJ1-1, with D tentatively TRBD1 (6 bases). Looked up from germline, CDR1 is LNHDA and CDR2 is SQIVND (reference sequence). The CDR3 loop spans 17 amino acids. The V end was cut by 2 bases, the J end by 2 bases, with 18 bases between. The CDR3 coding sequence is TGTGCCAGTAGTATACATTCGGGGGGCACGTCCAACACTGAAGCTTTCTTT. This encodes CASSIHSGGTSNTEAFF.

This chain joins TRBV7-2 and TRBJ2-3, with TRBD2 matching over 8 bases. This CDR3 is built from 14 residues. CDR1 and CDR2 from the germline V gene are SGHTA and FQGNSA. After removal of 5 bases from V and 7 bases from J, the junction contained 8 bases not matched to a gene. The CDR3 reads CASSPRLAQNTQYF. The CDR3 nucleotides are TGTGCCAGCAGCCCCCGACTAGCGCAGAATACGCAGTATTTT.

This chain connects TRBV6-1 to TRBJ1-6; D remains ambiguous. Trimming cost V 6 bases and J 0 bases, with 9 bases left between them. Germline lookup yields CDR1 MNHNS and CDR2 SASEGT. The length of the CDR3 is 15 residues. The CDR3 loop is CASRAGFSYNSPLHF. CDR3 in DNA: TGTGCCAGCAGAGCAGGCTTCTCCTATAATTCACCCCTCCACTTT.

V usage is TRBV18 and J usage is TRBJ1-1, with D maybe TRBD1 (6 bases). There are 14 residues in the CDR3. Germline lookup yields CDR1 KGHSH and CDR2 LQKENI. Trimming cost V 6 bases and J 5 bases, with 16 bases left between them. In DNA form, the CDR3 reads TGTGCCAGCTCGCCGGACAGAACCTTAACTGAAGCTTTCTTT. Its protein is CASSPDRTLTEAFF.

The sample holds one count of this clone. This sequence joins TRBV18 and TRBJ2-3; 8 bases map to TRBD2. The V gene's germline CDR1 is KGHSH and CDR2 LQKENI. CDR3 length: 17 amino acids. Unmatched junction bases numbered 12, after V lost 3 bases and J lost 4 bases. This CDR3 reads CASSPQRSSGGSDTQYF. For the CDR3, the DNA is TGTGCCAGCTCACCCCAAAGGTCCAGCGGGGGTTCAGATACGCAGTATTTT.

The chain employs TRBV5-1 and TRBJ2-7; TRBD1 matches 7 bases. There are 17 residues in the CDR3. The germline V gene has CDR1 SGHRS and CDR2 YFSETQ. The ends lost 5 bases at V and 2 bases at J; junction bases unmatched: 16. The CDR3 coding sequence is TGCGCCAGCAGGATTATTCCGGGACAGTTTTCCCCCTACGAGCAGTACTTC. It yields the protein CASRIIPGQFSPYEQYF.

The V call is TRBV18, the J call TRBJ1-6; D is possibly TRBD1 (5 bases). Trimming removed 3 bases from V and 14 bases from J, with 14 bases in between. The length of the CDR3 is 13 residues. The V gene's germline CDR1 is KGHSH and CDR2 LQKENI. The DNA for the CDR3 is TGTGCCAGCTCACCCGGGGCAAGTTTGGCCCTCCACTTT. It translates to CASSPGASLALHF.

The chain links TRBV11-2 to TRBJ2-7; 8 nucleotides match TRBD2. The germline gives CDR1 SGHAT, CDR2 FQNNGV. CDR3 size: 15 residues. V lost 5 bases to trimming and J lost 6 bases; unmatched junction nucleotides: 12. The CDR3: CASSPTGGAPFEQYF. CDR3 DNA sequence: TGTGCCAGCAGCCCGACGGGGGGGGCGCCTTTCGAGCAGTACTTC. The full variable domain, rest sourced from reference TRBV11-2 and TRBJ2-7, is EAGVAQSPRYKIIEKRQSVAFWCNPISGHATLYWYQQILGQGPKLLIQFQNNGVVDDSQLPKDRFSAERLKGVDSTLKIQPAKLEDSAVYLCASSPTGGAPFEQYFGPGTRLTVT.